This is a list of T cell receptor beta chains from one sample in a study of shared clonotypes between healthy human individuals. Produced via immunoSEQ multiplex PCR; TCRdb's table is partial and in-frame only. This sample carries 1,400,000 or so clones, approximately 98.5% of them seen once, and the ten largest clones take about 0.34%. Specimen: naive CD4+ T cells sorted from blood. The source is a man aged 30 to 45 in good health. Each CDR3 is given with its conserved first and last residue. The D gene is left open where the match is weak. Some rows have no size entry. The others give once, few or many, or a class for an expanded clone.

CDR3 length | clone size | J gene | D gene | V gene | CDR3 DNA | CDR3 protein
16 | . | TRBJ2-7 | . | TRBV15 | TGTGCCACCAGCAGGGCCATGGGCAGGGCTACGTACGAGCAGTACTTC | CATSRAMGRATYEQYF
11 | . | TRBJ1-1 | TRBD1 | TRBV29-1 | TGCAGCGTTGACCGACAGGGTAGAGCTTTCTTT | CSVDRQGRAFF
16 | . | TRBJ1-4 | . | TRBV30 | TGTGCCTGGAGGCATCCTGGGGCCGTGGACAATGAAAAACTGTTTTTT | CAWRHPGAVDNEKLFF
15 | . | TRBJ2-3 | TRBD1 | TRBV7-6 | TGTGCCAGCAGCCTACGGGACAGGGTCACAGATACGCAGTATTTT | CASSLRDRVTDTQYF
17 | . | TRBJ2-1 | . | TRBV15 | TGTGCCACCAGCAGAGATCCCCCATCAACCGTGCTGGATGAGCAGTTCTTC | CATSRDPPSTVLDEQFF
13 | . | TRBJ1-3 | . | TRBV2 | TGTGCCAGCAGTGAAGCAGGGGTTAACACCATATATTTT | CASSEAGVNTIYF
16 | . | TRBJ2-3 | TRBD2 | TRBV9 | TGTGCCAGCAGCGTAGATGGGACTAGCGGCACAGATACGCAGTATTTT | CASSVDGTSGTDTQYF
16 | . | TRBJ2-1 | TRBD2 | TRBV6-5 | TGTGCCAGCAGTTACACATCCGGGACTAGCGGCAATGAGCAGTTCTTC | CASSYTSGTSGNEQFF
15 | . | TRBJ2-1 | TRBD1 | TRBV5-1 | TGCGCCAGCAATCGGGGGGACAGGGCTGACAATGAGCAGTTCTTC | CASNRGDRADNEQFF
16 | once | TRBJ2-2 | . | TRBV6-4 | TGTGCCAGCAGTGACCAATGGGCCCCGAACACCGGGGAGCTGTTTTTT | CASSDQWAPNTGELFF
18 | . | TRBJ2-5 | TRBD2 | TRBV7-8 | TGTGCCAGCAGCGTGTTCGGGACTAGCGGGGGCCACCAAGAGACCCAGTACTTC | CASSVFGTSGGHQETQYF
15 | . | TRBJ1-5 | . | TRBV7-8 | TGTGCCAGCAGCTTAGGCCAGGTATCTAATCAGCCCCAGCATTTT | CASSLGQVSNQPQHF
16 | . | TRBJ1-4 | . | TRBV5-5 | TGTGCCAGCAGCCAAGATCCGCAGGGAAAGAATGAAAAACTGTTTTTT | CASSQDPQGKNEKLFF